This T cell receptor (beta chain) appears in the sequencing data of a study of T cells in Graves' hyperthyroidism and ophthalmopathy. TCR beta CDR3 region amplification was performed from RNA transcripts. The HTBI primer set drove a first-round RT-PCR of the TCR CDR3. MiXCR, applied by TCRdb to the multiplex PCR reads, yields one record per CDR3 protein. Counted here are fewer than 350,000 distinct CDR3 sequences, approximately 13% occurring once; the ten biggest clones make up roughly 8.2%. The CDR3 spans 13 residues. The V gene lost 5 bases and the J gene lost 3 bases, with 10 bases spanning the gap. This clonotype was detected ten times or more. Diagnoses were made from clinical symptoms, serum measures (thyroxine and TRAb), thyroid ultrasound and orbital computed tomography.

The TCR originated in a woman aged 40 to 55 with Graves' hyperthyroidism. Material: blood. This chain connects TRBV12-3 or TRBV12-4 to TRBJ1-2, with a weak D call TRBD1 (6 bases). In DNA, the CDR3 is TGTGCCAGCAGTAGACAGGTCCACTATGGCTACACCTTC. Its translation: CASSRQVHYGYTF.